This T cell receptor (beta chain) appears in the sequencing data of a study of response to subunit inactivated influenza vaccine. Overall study findings and caveats: It was suggested by the authors that few new T cells are recruited by each seasonal influenza vaccination.

Regarding this clonotype: The target antigen is unknown.

From the RT-PCR reads, TCRdb called clonotypes with MiXCR, one entry per CDR3 protein. Of around 580,000 distinct CDR3 sequences listed, 14% were seen once; the top ten hold around 10%. The CDR3 contains 14 residues. The V gene lost 6 bases and the J gene lost 5 bases, with 14 bases spanning the gap. Looked up from germline, CDR1 is MNHEY and CDR2 is SVGEGT. This TCR was sampled from a man aged 45-65 years who received an inactivated influenza vaccine. The rearrangement joins TRBV6-2 or TRBV6-3 to TRBJ1-5, with a weak D call TRBD1 (6 bases). The starting material was PBMCs from blood, obtained about 12 days after vaccination. The CDR3 here is CASSTPTGDQPQHF. The CDR3 DNA follows: TGTGCCAGCAGCACCCCGACAGGTGATCAGCCCCAGCATTTT.